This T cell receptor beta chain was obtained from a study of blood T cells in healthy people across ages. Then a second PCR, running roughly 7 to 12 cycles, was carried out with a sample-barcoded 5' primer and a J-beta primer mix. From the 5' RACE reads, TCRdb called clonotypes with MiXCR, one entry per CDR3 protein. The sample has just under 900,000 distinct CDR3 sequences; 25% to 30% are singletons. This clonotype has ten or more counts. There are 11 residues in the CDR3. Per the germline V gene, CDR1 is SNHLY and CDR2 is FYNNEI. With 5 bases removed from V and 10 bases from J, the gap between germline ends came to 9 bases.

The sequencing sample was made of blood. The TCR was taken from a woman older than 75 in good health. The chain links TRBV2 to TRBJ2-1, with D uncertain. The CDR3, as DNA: TGTGCCAGCAGTATATCAAGGGAGCAGTTCTTC. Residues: CASSISREQFF.